This T cell receptor (beta chain) was sequenced during a study of vaccination and CD4 T cells after COVID-19. Looking at the study overall: The stimulus for the cells was overlapping spike peptides derived from SARS-CoV-2, HCoV-NL63, HCoV-OC43 and HCoV-229E. The authors gave control cultures a CEFX pool, an HIV-1 Nef pool, or no peptide.

This CDR3 contains 17 residues. V trimming: 4 bases; J trimming: 4 bases; junction bases outside the gene matches: 11. CDR1 and CDR2 from the germline V gene are MDHEN and SYDVKM. Sample treatment: roughly 11-day PBMC culture with coronavirus spike peptide pools or control peptides (ViraFEST assay). Cultures used around 2 million PBMCs per well, 10 IU/ml IL-2 and 9.5 to 10 ug/ml peptides. Cultured CD4+ T-cell DNA underwent Oncomine TCR Beta short-read sequencing. TCRdb reprocessed the PCR reads via MiXCR and lists one record per CDR3 protein. Altogether around 12,000 distinct CDR3 sequences are present, around 55% being singletons, with the ten largest covering more than 8%. About this clonotype: Its antigen is unknown.

This chain joins TRBV28 and TRBJ1-3, with 9 bases aligning to TRBD1. The source is a human donor who had recovered from COVID-19. Sequencing was carried out using CD4+ T cells from blood, cultured in vitro. This CDR3 is CASSSEFTGGRGNTIYF. CDR3 nucleotides: TGTGCCAGCAGTTCCGAATTCACAGGGGGCAGGGGAAACACCATATATTTT. The full variable domain, its missing parts supplied by reference TRBV28 and TRBJ1-3, is DVKVTQSSRYLVKRTGEKVFLECVQDMDHENMFWYRQDPGLGLRLIYFSYDVKMKEKGDIPEGYSVSREKKERFSLILESASTNQTSMYLCASSSEFTGGRGNTIYFGEGSWLTVV.